The next 8 T cell receptor beta chains were all read from a single sample in a study of T cells after yellow fever vaccination (dated by TCRdb to between 2018 and 2021). Libraries came from 5' RACE. For sequencing, an Illumina HiSeq 2500 was employed. In TCRdb, the public reads were trimmed at Q25 with fastp and aligned with MiXCR, with productive beta chains retained. Merged by CDR3 protein, the rows form single entries marked with the most common genes and DNA. The sample table records about 170,000 distinct CDR3 sequences; approximately 6.2% of these occur just once. The top ten clones comprise roughly 3% of the sample. The treatment or condition label, as the study defines it: live attenuated yellow fever vaccine strain. This material consisted of CD4+ T cells sorted from PBMCs, taken on the day of the first yellow fever vaccination. The receptors were sampled from a man aged 18 to 30 who received the YFV17D yellow fever vaccine.

The chain is built from TRBV5-1 and TRBJ1-1, with D hard to call. V was pared by 4 bases and J by 6 bases, with 7 bases between. The germline gives CDR1 SGHRS, CDR2 YFSETQ. The CDR3 loop spans 11 amino acids. The CDR3 nucleotides are TGCGCCAGCAGCCACGGGTCTGAAGCTTTCTTT. Translation gives CASSHGSEAFF.

The CDR3 DNA is TGCGCCAGCAGCCAAGGGCACCTACCGACCACAGATACGCAGTATTTT. Translating gives CASSQGHLPTTDTQYF. The rearrangement uses TRBV4-1 and TRBJ2-3; D unresolved. The germline V and J ends were trimmed by 1 base and 2 bases, with 13 bases remaining between them. Germline V gives CDR1 MGHRA, CDR2 YSYEKL. The CDR3 consists of 16 residues.

This clonotype has only a few counts. The chain couples TRBV12-3 or TRBV12-4 to TRBJ2-3; unclear D gene. Trimming stripped 3 bases from V and 8 bases from J, with 18 bases between. CDR3 size: 15 residues. The CDR3 DNA follows: TGTGCCAGCAGTTTCGCAGATTCGGGCTGGGGTACGCAGTATTTT. Its translation: CASSFADSGWGTQYF.

This clonotype occurred a few times. This chain links TRBV11-2 with TRBJ2-5; D is undetermined. V was pared by 3 bases and J by 1 base, with 9 bases between. The CDR3 is made up of 14 amino acids. The germline V gene has CDR1 SGHAT and CDR2 FQNNGV. The CDR3 nucleotides are TGTGCCAGCAGCTTTCCGGGCTCCCAAGAGACCCAGTACTTC. Its translation is CASSFPGSQETQYF.

This sequence joins TRBV5-4 and TRBJ2-1; D tentatively fits TRBD1 or TRBD2 (5 bases each). Looked up from germline, CDR1 is SGHNT and CDR2 is YYREEE (reference sequence). V was pared by 1 base and J by 11 bases, with 7 bases between. This CDR3 is 11 amino acids long. The CDR3 protein is CASSLTGQQFF. DNA of the CDR3: TGTGCCAGCAGCTTGACGGGACAGCAGTTCTTC.

Notes on this clonotype: At one end, the junction sequence differs from germline, possibly due to a read error. This sequence joins TRBV20-1 and TRBJ2-2, with a tentative D call TRBD1 (6 bases). In germline, CDR1 is DFQATT, CDR2 SNEGSKA (reference sequence). The CDR3 runs 16 residues. The CDR3 DNA reads as TGCTGTGCTAGAGATTTTCAGACAGGCGACACCGGGGAGCTGTTTTTT. It is translated as CCARDFQTGDTGELFF.

A note on this clonotype: One end of the junction is discordant with germline, which a read error may explain. The chain uses TRBV19 and TRBJ1-3; D is undetermined. The CDR3 sequence is 13 residues long. Germline assignment: CDR1 LNHDA and CDR2 SQIVND (reference sequence). The CDR3 DNA sequence: TGTGCCAGTAACAGCCTCTCTGGAAACACTATATATTTT. This gives the protein CASNSLSGNTIYF.

In this sample, this clonotype turned up a few times. The chain links TRBV5-1 to TRBJ2-5, with D unresolved. CDR1 and CDR2 from the germline V gene are SGHRS and YFSETQ. V was pared by 0 bases and J by 2 bases, with 8 bases between. The length of the CDR3 is 14 residues. This chain's CDR3 is CASSLEQIQETQYF. The CDR3 DNA reads as TGCGCCAGCAGCTTGGAGCAGATACAAGAGACCCAGTACTTC. Full variable domain (remainder filled in from reference TRBV5-1 and TRBJ2-5): KAGVTQTPRYLIKTRGQQVTLSCSPISGHRSVSWYQQTPGQGLQFLFEYFSETQRNKGNFPGRFSGRQFSNSRSEMNVSTLELGDSALYLCASSLEQIQETQYFGPGTRLLVL.